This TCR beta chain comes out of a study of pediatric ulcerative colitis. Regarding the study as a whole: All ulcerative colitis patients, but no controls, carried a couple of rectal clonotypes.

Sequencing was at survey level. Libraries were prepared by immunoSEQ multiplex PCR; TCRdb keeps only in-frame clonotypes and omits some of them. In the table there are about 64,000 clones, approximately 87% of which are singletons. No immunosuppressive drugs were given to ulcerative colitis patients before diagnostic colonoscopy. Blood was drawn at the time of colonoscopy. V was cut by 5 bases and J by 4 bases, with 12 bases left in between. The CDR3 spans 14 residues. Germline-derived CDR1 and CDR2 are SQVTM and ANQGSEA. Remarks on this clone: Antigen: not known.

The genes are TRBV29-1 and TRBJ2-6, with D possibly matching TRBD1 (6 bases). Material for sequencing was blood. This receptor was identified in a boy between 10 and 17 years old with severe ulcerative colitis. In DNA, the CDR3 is TGCAGCGTTACAGGGACGACCGGGGCCAACGTCCTGACTTTC. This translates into CSVTGTTGANVLTF.